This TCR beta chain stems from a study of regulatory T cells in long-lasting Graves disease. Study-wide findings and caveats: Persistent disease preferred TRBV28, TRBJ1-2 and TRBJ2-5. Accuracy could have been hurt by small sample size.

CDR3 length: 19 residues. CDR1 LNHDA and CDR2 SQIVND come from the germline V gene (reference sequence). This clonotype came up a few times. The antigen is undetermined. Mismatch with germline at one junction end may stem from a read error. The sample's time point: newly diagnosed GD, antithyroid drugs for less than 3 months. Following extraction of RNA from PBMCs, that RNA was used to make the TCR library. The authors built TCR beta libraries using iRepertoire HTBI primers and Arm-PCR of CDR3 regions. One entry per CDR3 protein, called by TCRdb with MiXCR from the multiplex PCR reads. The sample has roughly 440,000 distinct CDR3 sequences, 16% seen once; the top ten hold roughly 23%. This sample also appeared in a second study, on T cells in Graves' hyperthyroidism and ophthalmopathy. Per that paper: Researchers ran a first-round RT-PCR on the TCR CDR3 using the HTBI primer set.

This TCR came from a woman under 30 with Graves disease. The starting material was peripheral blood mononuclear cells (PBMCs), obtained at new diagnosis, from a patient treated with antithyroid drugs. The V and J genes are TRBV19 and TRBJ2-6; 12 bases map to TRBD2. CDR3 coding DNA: TGTGCCAGTAGTCTAGACGGACTAGCGGGATTCTCTGGGGCCAACGTCCTGACTTTC. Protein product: CASSLDGLAGFSGANVLTF.